Listed below are T cell receptor beta chains from one sample, sequenced in a study of identifying expanded T cells in peripheral blood. Some clones are missing from TCRdb's copy, which holds only in-frame ones; the method was immunoSEQ multiplex PCR. The data contain approximately 110,000 clones, about 88% of them singletons. Specimen: blood. The source is a person between 18 and 75 years old in good health. CDR3s include the opening cysteine and the closing phenylalanine or tryptophan. A D gene is named only where the DNA matches it firmly. Clone sizes are given selectively: once, few, many, or a class where the clone is expanded.

clone_size cdr3_length d_call j_call v_call cdr3_nt cdr3_aa
once 15 NA TRBJ1-6 TRBV19 TGTGCCAGTAGTCTAGAGCGGCAGGGAGGCTCACCCCTCCACTTT CASSLERQGGSPLHF
few 13 TRBD1 TRBJ1-1 TRBV10-3 TGTGCCATCAGGGAGGGGGCGGACACTGAAGCTTTCTTT CAIREGADTEAFF
NA 15 TRBD1 TRBJ2-3 TRBV5-6 TGTGCCAGCAGCTCCTCAGGGGGCAGAACAGATACGCAGTATTTT CASSSSGGRTDTQYF
once 14 NA TRBJ1-3 TRBV28 TGTGCCAGCAGACAACAGTTCTCTGGAAACACCATATATTTT CASRQQFSGNTIYF
once 11 NA TRBJ2-1 TRBV27 TGTGCCGTAGGGGTCAACAATGAGCAGTTCTTC CAVGVNNEQFF
once 16 TRBD2 TRBJ2-3 TRBV13 TGTGCCAGCAGCTTCATACTAGCGGGGCTCACAGATACGCAGTATTTT CASSFILAGLTDTQYF
NA 15 NA TRBJ1-5 TRBV7-2 TGTGCCAGCAGCTCCCAGGGGCCTAGCAATCAGCCCCAGCATTTT CASSSQGPSNQPQHF
NA 12 NA TRBJ1-6 TRBV27 TGTGCCAGCAGTTTTGGTAATTCACCCCTCCACTTT CASSFGNSPLHF
once 13 TRBD2 TRBJ2-1 TRBV10-1 TGCGCCACCATGACTAGCGGTTACAATGAGCAGTTCTTC CATMTSGYNEQFF
NA 14 NA TRBJ2-1 TRBV28 TGTGCCAGCAGTTCCCGGGACGGCTACAATGAGCAGTTCTTC CASSSRDGYNEQFF
NA 14 NA TRBJ2-2 TRBV5-1 TGCGCCAGCAGCTGGGACTTATCTACCGGGGAGCTGTTTTTT CASSWDLSTGELFF
NA 19 TRBD1 TRBJ1-5 TRBV6-1 TGTGCCAGCAGTGAACGAGGGACAGGGGGGAGATATAGCAATCAGCCCCAGCATTTT CASSERGTGGRYSNQPQHF
once 16 NA TRBJ2-1 TRBV6-1 TGTGCCAGCAGTGAAGTAACAGGGACTGGCTACAATGAGCAGTTCTTC CASSEVTGTGYNEQFF
NA 15 TRBD1 TRBJ2-5 TRBV4-1 TGCGCCAGCAGCCAAGAGGGCAGGGGGCAAGAGACCCAGTACTTC CASSQEGRGQETQYF
NA 14 NA TRBJ2-3 TRBV6-1 TGTGCCAGCAGTGAAGGACTAAACACAGATACGCAGTATTTT CASSEGLNTDTQYF
once 14 NA TRBJ2-3 TRBV5-6 TGTGCCAGCAGACGGGACCCCAGCACAGATACGCAGTATTTT CASRRDPSTDTQYF
NA 16 TRBD2 TRBJ2-3 TRBV7-9 TGTGCCAGCAGCTTATCGAGCGGGGGGTACACAGATACGCAGTATTTT CASSLSSGGYTDTQYF
NA 14 TRBD1 TRBJ1-1 TRBV5-1 TGCGCCAGCAGCTTGGACAGGGGGTACACTGAAGCTTTCTTT CASSLDRGYTEAFF
NA 14 NA TRBJ1-3 TRBV13 TGTGCCAGCAGCTTGAGGGAGGCTGGAAACACCATATATTTT CASSLREAGNTIYF
NA 15 TRBD1 TRBJ1-6 TRBV11-3 TGTGCCAGCTCCCTGGGGGGACAGAATAATTCACCCCTCCACTTT CASSLGGQNNSPLHF
NA 17 TRBD2 TRBJ2-3 TRBV9 TGTGCCAGCAGCGTAGCTTTGGGGACTAGCGGCACAGATACGCAGTATTTT CASSVALGTSGTDTQYF
few 12 NA TRBJ1-1 TRBV18 TGTGCCAGCTCACTGGGGATCGGTGAAGCTTTCTTT CASSLGIGEAFF
NA 20 TRBD2 TRBJ2-1 TRBV4-2 TGTGCCAGCAGCCAAGATGGGGTTAGCGGGAGGATCGGCTCCTACAATGAGCAGTTCTTC CASSQDGVSGRIGSYNEQFF
NA 17 NA TRBJ2-2 TRBV4-3 TGCGCCAGCAGCCAAGGAACCCCCGCGGCGAACACCGGGGAGCTGTTTTTT CASSQGTPAANTGELFF
NA 13 NA TRBJ1-1 TRBV4-2 TGTGCCAGCAGCCAAGACCGCGCTCGGGGAGCTTTCTTT CASSQDRARGAFF
NA 17 TRBD1 TRBJ1-4 TRBV5-6 TGTGCCAGCACCGAACAGGGGCGGACTACGGTGGAAGGAAAACTGTTTTTT CASTEQGRTTVEGKLFF
NA 16 NA TRBJ2-1 TRBV7-6 TGTGCCAGCAGCTTATGGCGGGAAAGCTCCTACAATGAGCAGTTCTTC CASSLWRESSYNEQFF
NA 13 NA TRBJ2-3 TRBV7-3 TGTGCCAGCAGCTTAACGACTGCAGATACGCAGTATTTT CASSLTTADTQYF
NA 16 NA TRBJ2-3 TRBV5-1 TGCGCCAGCAGCTTATCCTACCGCACTAGCACAGATACGCAGTATTTT CASSLSYRTSTDTQYF
once 15 NA TRBJ1-5 TRBV7-8 TGTGCCAGCAGCTTCGGGGGAGGGGGCAATCAGCCCCAGCATTTT CASSFGGGGNQPQHF
NA 13 TRBD1 TRBJ2-3 TRBV4-1 TGCGCCAGCAGCCAAGTAGGGGGCGATACGCAGTATTTT CASSQVGGDTQYF
NA 13 NA TRBJ1-5 TRBV7-2 TGTGCCAGCAGCTCTAACCCGAGGGAGCCCCAGCATTTT CASSSNPREPQHF
NA 19 NA TRBJ2-1 TRBV28 TGTGCCAGCACCTCGGTAGGGGGACCTCTCTTTAGCTCCTACAATGAGCAGTTCTTC CASTSVGGPLFSSYNEQFF
NA 15 NA TRBJ2-7 TRBV7-9 TGTGCCATAAGGGCCGCCCGGGACGGCCCCTACGAGCAGTACTTC CAIRAARDGPYEQYF
NA 13 NA TRBJ2-3 TRBV5-1 TGCGCCAGCAGCACGGGTGCCGCAGATACGCAGTATTTT CASSTGAADTQYF
once 14 NA TRBJ1-2 TRBV11-2 TGTGCCAGCAGCTTAGATCAGACAGGTTATGGCTACACCTTC CASSLDQTGYGYTF
NA 16 NA TRBJ2-3 TRBV19 TGTGCCAGTACCGGACCGGACTATTCTAGCACAGATACGCAGTATTTT CASTGPDYSSTDTQYF